What follows are 5 T cell receptor beta chains derived from one specimen sequenced in a study of blood T cells in healthy people across ages. Using a J-beta primer mix together with a sample-barcoded 5' primer, a second PCR was run for roughly 7 to 12 cycles. In TCRdb, the 5' RACE reads were re-called with MiXCR into one record per CDR3 protein. The sample gives 650,000 to 900,000 distinct CDR3 sequences, around 62% of which show up once; 25% to 35% is in the top ten. The sample was blood. The receptors shown here come from a man aged 30-40 years in good health.

The rearrangement uses TRBV24-1 and TRBJ2-3, with no clear D. CDR1 and CDR2 from the germline V gene are KGHDR and SFDVKD. Trimming cost V 4 bases and J 6 bases, with 13 bases left between them. This CDR3 region has 14 residues. CDR3 sequence (DNA): TGTGCCACCAGTGAACTCACAACCCCCGATACGCAGTATTTT. Translating gives CATSELTTPDTQYF.

This chain links TRBV7-9 with TRBJ1-5; D remains ambiguous. The CDR3 is 16 amino acids. Germline-derived CDR1 and CDR2 are SEHNR and FQNEAQ (reference sequence). Trimming stripped 3 bases from V and 0 bases from J, with 12 bases between. This CDR3 reads CASSFQTGNSNQPQHF. CDR3 nucleotide sequence: TGTGCCAGCAGCTTCCAAACGGGGAATAGCAATCAGCCCCAGCATTTT.

This clonotype has just a few counts. The chain is built from TRBV5-1 and TRBJ2-7, with D perhaps TRBD1 (5 bases). The DNA end is a closer match to TRBJ2-5, so the J assignment may be wrong. This CDR3 has 13 amino acids. Germline V gives CDR1 SGHRS, CDR2 YFSETQ. The CDR3 loop reads CASSFQGAETQYF. The CDR3 DNA reads as TGCGCCAGCAGCTTTCAAGGGGCAGAGACCCAGTACTTC.

V gene TRBV7-2 combines with J gene TRBJ2-1, with 11 bases identical to TRBD2. Trimming removed 4 bases from V and 4 bases from J; junction bases left unmatched: 6. The CDR3 spans 16 residues. Germline values: CDR1 SGHTA, CDR2 FQGNSA. The CDR3 sequence: CASSSTLAGGYNEQFF. The CDR3 DNA sequence: TGTGCCAGCAGCTCAACTCTAGCGGGGGGTTACAATGAGCAGTTCTTC.

This clonotype was counted between two and nine times. Germline and junction disagree at one end, which may indicate a read error. V and J are TRBV20-1 and TRBJ2-1; 11 bases line up with TRBD2. The CDR3 runs to 16 residues. From germline, CDR1 is DFQATT and CDR2 SNEGSKA (reference sequence). The CDR3 nucleotides read TGCAGTGCTAGCCCCTTCGCTAGCGGGGGGTACAATGAGCAGTTTTTC. Its protein product is CSASPFASGGYNEQFF.